Described below is a single T cell receptor (beta chain) sequence and its context. Its antigen is still unknown. Template material for TCR beta VDJ and CDR3 profiling consisted of genomic DNA. Each CDR3 protein gets one entry after TCRdb re-called the reads with MiXCR. The sample has approximately 270,000 distinct CDR3 sequences, approximately 55% seen once; the top ten hold 6.5% to 10%. Deletions cut 4 bases from V and 3 bases from J, with 19 bases between. The CDR3 extends over 17 amino acids. Per germline, CDR1 KGHDR and CDR2 SFDVKD. The data derive from a study of CD8+CD57+ T cells in acquired aplastic anemia. Study outcomes and limitations: There were some 27 CD8+ CDR3 sequences that occurred in both patients and controls.

The sample taken for sequencing was sorted CD4+, CD8+, or CD8+CD57+ T cells (not recorded which) from PBMCs. This clonotype was obtained from a human donor with severe aplastic anemia or a healthy control (not recorded which). The chain employs TRBV24-1 and TRBJ2-3, with D possibly matching TRBD2 (7 bases). The CDR3 is CATSDPPSGGGTDTQYF. CDR3 DNA: TGTGCCACCAGTGACCCTCCTAGCGGAGGGGGTACAGATACGCAGTATTTT.